This entry concerns a single TCR beta chain. No antigen is known for it. Germline CDR1 SGHRS, CDR2 YFSETQ. The germline V and J ends were trimmed by 1 base and 3 bases, with 12 bases remaining between them. The CDR3 consists of 15 residues. The data stem from a study of OX40 agonist ivuxolimab in advanced cancers. Background on the study: Patients were given ivuxolimab, an antibody that agonizes OX40 (CD134). The study's findings and limits: Compared with others, partial responders at 0.1-3.0 mg/kg displayed clonal expansion among the lowest.

Autoimmune disease history or systemic immunosuppression led to patients being barred. Using immunoSEQ multiplex PCR, the repertoire was profiled, and TCRdb retains in-frame clones only, with some absent. The table lists about 72,000 clones, roughly 89% of them singletons. The chain employs TRBV5-1 and TRBJ2-3; D is unresolved. The starting material was CD4+ or CD8+ T cells sorted from blood, obtained in a trial of the OX40 agonist ivuxolimab. This TCR was sampled from an adult with an advanced solid tumor such as melanoma, head and neck, liver or kidney cancer. The DNA for the CDR3 is TGCGCCAGCAGCTTGAGTCCAGTAGGAACAGATACGCAGTATTTT. This encodes CASSLSPVGTDTQYF.